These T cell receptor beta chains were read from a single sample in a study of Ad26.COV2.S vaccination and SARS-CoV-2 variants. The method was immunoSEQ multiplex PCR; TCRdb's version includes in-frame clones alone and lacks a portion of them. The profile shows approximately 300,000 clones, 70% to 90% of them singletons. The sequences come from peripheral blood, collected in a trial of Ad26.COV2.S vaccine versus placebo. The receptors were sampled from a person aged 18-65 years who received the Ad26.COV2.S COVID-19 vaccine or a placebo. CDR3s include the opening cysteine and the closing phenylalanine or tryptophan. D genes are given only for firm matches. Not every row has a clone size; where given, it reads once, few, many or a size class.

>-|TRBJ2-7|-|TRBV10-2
CASSGAAQRPYEQYF
TGCGCCAGCAGTGGAGCAGCGCAACGCCCCTACGAGCAGTACTTC
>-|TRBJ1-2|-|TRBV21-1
CASSNEDRGKGNYGYTF
TGTGCCAGCAGCAATGAGGACAGGGGGAAGGGGAACTATGGCTACACCTTC
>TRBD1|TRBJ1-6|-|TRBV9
CASSDQGENSPLHF
TGTGCCAGCAGTGACCAGGGGGAAAATTCACCCCTCCACTTT
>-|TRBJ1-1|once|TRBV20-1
CSASGGHRANTEAFF
TGCAGTGCTAGTGGGGGCCATCGAGCGAACACTGAAGCTTTCTTT
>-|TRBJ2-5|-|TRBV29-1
CSAEGHRELETQYF
TGCAGCGCCGAGGGACATCGAGAACTAGAGACCCAGTACTTC
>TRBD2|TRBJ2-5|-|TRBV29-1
CSVPPAGTIQETQYF
TGCAGCGTCCCCCCGGCCGGGACTATCCAAGAGACCCAGTACTTC
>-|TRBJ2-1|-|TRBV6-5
CASSYSSYNEQFF
TGTGCCAGCAGTTACAGCTCCTACAATGAGCAGTTCTTC
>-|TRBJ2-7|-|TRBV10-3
CAIMGQETYEQYF
TGTGCCATCATGGGGCAGGAGACCTACGAGCAGTACTTC
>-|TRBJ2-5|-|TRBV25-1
CASSEYLPGETQYF
TGTGCCAGCAGTGAATATCTCCCGGGGGAGACCCAGTACTTC
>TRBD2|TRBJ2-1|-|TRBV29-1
CSWLCFLAGGDNEQFF
TGCAGCTGGTTATGTTTCCTGGCGGGGGGAGACAATGAGCAGTTCTTC
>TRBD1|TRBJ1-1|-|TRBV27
CASAPHQGAGNTEAFF
TGTGCCAGCGCCCCCCATCAGGGGGCGGGGAACACTGAAGCTTTCTTT
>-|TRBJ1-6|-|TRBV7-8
CASSLGGGRSPLHF
TGTGCCAGCAGTTTAGGCGGGGGACGATCACCCCTCCACTTT
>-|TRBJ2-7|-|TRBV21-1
CASSKDGAYEQYF
TGTGCCAGCAGCAAAGACGGGGCCTACGAGCAGTACTTC
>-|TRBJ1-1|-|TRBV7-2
CASRIRLGGASKPEAFF
TGTGCCAGCAGGATAAGGTTGGGGGGCGCTTCAAAGCCTGAAGCTTTCTTT
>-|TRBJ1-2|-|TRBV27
CASSLSGAGLLGYTF
TGTGCCAGCAGTTTGTCTGGGGCAGGGTTACTTGGCTACACCTTC
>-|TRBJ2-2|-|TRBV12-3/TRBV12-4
CASSFVPGELFF
TGTGCCAGCAGTTTCGTCCCCGGGGAGCTGTTTTTT
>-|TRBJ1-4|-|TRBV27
CASSPRQVPEKLFF
TGTGCCAGCAGTCCGAGACAGGTACCTGAAAAACTGTTTTTT
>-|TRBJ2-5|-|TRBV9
CASSVAPHPETQYF
TGTGCCAGCAGCGTAGCTCCACACCCGGAGACCCAGTACTTC
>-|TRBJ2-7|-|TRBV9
CASSVGWRNYEQYF
TGTGCCAGCAGCGTAGGATGGCGGAACTACGAGCAGTACTTC
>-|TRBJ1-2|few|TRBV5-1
CASSLAGQRSLLYGYTF
TGCGCCAGCAGCTTGGCAGGACAGAGATCACTTCTCTATGGCTACACCTTC
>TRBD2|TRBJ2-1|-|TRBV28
CAAKPGGFTYNEQFF
TGTGCCGCCAAGCCGGGGGGGTTCACCTACAATGAGCAGTTCTTC
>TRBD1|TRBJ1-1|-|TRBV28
CASSFLTGEAGTEAFF
TGTGCCAGCAGTTTCCTTACAGGGGAAGCAGGCACTGAAGCTTTCTTT
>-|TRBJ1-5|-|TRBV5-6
CASSLGSGVQPQHF
TGTGCCAGCAGCTTGGGTTCAGGGGTCCAGCCCCAGCATTTT
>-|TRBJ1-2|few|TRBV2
CASSEQASILLF
TGTGCCAGCAGTGAACAGGCCTCCATCCTCCTCTTC
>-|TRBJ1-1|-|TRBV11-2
CASSLIHPTTYSGTEAFF
TGTGCCAGCAGCTTAATTCACCCTACGACTTATTCGGGAACTGAAGCTTTCTTT
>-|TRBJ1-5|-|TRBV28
CASSSELKYSNQPQHF
TGTGCCAGCAGTTCCGAATTGAAGTATAGCAATCAGCCCCAGCATTTT
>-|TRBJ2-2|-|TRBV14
CASRPKQGDTGELFF
TGTGCCAGCAGACCCAAACAGGGAGACACCGGGGAGCTGTTTTTT
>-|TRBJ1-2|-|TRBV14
CASSQDGAFLYGYTF
TGTGCCAGCAGCCAAGATGGGGCTTTCCTCTATGGCTACACCTTC
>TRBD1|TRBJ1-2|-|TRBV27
CASRERDRVDGYTF
TGTGCCAGCAGGGAAAGGGACAGGGTTGATGGCTACACCTTC
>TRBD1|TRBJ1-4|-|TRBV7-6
CASSLAQITGVEKLFF
TGTGCCAGCAGCTTAGCCCAAATAACAGGGGTTGAAAAACTGTTTTTT
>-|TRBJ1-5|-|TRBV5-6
CASSLSGGDQPQHF
TGTGCCAGCAGCTTGTCGGGGGGAGATCAGCCCCAGCATTTT
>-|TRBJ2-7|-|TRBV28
CASSLVAGSYEQYF
TGTGCCAGCAGTTTAGTTGCCGGATCCTACGAGCAGTACTTC